The 8 T cell receptor beta chains reported below all come from one sample, sequenced in a study of regulatory T cells in long-lasting Graves disease. As to time point: persistent/refractory GD, antithyroid drugs over 5 years with positive TRAb. TCR sequences were obtained from RNA taken from PBMCs. Through Arm-PCR of CDR3 regions and iRepertoire HTBI primers, TCR beta libraries were built. TCRdb reanalysed the multiplex PCR reads using MiXCR and keeps one entry per CDR3 protein. The data show 600,000 to 850,000 distinct CDR3 sequences, about 32% seen once. The sample was peripheral blood mononuclear cells (PBMCs), taken when the disease was refractory, from a patient treated with antithyroid drugs. All receptors derive from a female donor with Graves disease.

The gene calls are TRBV18 and TRBJ1-1, with 7 bases aligning to TRBD1. The CDR3 is 16 amino acids. Germline CDR1 is KGHSH and CDR2 is LQKENI. The V gene end was trimmed by 1 base and the J gene end by 1 base; junction bases not matched to a gene: 6. The DNA for the CDR3 is TGTGCCAGCTCACCACTACTACAGGGGTCGAACACTGAAGCTTTCTTT. It encodes CASSPLLQGSNTEAFF.

The gene calls are TRBV5-1 and TRBJ1-2, with 7 bases aligning to TRBD1. Per germline, CDR1 SGHRS and CDR2 YFSETQ. The CDR3 extends over 14 amino acids. V trimming: 1 base; J trimming: 7 bases; junction bases outside the gene matches: 7. CDR3 loop: CASSLSSDRAGYTF. The CDR3 region has the DNA TGCGCCAGCAGCTTGAGCAGTGACAGGGCTGGCTACACCTTC. Filled out from reference TRBV5-1 and TRBJ1-2, the complete variable domain reads KAGVTQTPRYLIKTRGQQVTLSCSPISGHRSVSWYQQTPGQGLQFLFEYFSETQRNKGNFPGRFSGRQFSNSRSEMNVSTLELGDSALYLCASSLSSDRAGYTFGSGTRLTVV.

This clonotype was detected only a few times. The chain employs TRBV6-1 and TRBJ1-1; D perhaps matches TRBD1 (5 bases). The CDR3 sequence is 12 residues long. Germline V lookup: CDR1 MNHNS, CDR2 SASEGT. The V gene lost 6 bases and the J gene lost 7 bases, with 12 bases spanning the gap. The CDR3 loop is CASSLPTGEAFF. The CDR3 nucleotides are TGTGCCAGCAGCTTGCCAACAGGTGAAGCTTTCTTT.

This clonotype occurred a few times. This chain uses TRBV6-1 with TRBJ1-1; TRBD1 agrees at 7 bases. Losses at the gene ends were 4 bases for V and 0 bases for J; bases not matched to a gene: 5. The CDR3 is 15 amino acids. Germline assignment: CDR1 MNHNS and CDR2 SASEGT. The CDR3 sequence is CASSARGQLNTEAFF. In nucleotides, the CDR3 is TGTGCCAGCAGTGCCAGGGGACAGCTGAACACTGAAGCTTTCTTT.

This clonotype was found once. V is TRBV11-2 and J is TRBJ2-2; 10 bases map to TRBD1. V dropped 5 bases and J dropped 4; count of bases not matched to a gene: 4. CDR3 length: 15 residues. Germline V gene lookup returns CDR1 SGHAT and CDR2 FQNNGV. The CDR3 sequence: CASSVGQGGTGELFF. For the CDR3, the DNA is TGTGCCAGCAGCGTTGGACAGGGGGGCACCGGGGAGCTGTTTTTT.

Many counts were recorded for this clonotype. V is TRBV29-1 and J is TRBJ1-1; tentatively, D is TRBD1 (6 bases). Trimming removed 7 bases at V and 3 bases at J, with 15 bases between. Germline values: CDR1 SQVTM, CDR2 ANQGSEA. The length of the CDR3 is 13 residues. CDR3 sequence (DNA): TGCAGCGCCCGGACAGCTGGGGACACTGAAGCTTTCTTT. This gives the protein CSARTAGDTEAFF.

The chain employs TRBV28 and TRBJ1-2, with TRBD1 as a possible D gene (5 bases). The CDR3 contains 15 residues. The V gene's germline CDR1 is MDHEN and CDR2 SYDVKM. The germline V and J ends were trimmed by 1 base and 6 bases, with 15 bases remaining between them. CDR3 bases: TGTGCCAGCAGTTTATTAGTACAGGCTTTGAATGGCTACACCTTC. This gives the protein CASSLLVQALNGYTF.

The chain recombines TRBV10-3 with TRBJ2-7; D ambiguous. CDR1 and CDR2 (germline): ENHRY, SYGVKD. The CDR3 is 13 residues long. The ends were cut back, 3 bases at V and 10 bases at J, with 16 bases in the middle. In nucleotides, the CDR3 is TGTGCCATCAGTGAACCAGCTCTACGAGAACAGTACTTC. Translating gives CAISEPALREQYF.